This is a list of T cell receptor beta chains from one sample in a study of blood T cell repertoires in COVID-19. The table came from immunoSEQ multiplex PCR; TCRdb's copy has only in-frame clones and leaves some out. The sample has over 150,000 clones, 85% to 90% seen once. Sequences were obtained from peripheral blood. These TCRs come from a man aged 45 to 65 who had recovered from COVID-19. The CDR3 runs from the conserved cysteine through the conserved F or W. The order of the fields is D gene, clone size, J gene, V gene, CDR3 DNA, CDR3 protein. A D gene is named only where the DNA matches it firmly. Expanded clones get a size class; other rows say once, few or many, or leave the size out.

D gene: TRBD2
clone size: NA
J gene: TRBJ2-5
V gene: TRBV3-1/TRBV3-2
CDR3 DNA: TGTGCCAGCAGCCACTCCTCGGGGAGGGGCCAAGAGACCCAGTACTTC
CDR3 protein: CASSHSSGRGQETQYF

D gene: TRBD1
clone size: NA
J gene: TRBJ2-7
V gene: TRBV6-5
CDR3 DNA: TGTGCCAGCAGTTACACGGGACAGGGGTTCTATGAGCAGTACTTC
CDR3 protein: CASSYTGQGFYEQYF

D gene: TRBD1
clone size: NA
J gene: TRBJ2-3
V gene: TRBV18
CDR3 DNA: TGTGCCAGCTCCCAGACAGGGGGCGCGGCAGATACGCAGTATTTT
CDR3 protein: CASSQTGGAADTQYF

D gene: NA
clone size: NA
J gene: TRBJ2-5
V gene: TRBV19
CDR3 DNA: TGTGCCAGTAGTACCCTTAGTGACAGCCCCCGAGAGACCCAGTACTTC
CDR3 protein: CASSTLSDSPRETQYF

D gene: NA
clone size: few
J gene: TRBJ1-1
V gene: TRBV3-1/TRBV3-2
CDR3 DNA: TGTGCCAGCAGCCAAGAGGTTCGACGGGGTGAAGCTTTCTTT
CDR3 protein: CASSQEVRRGEAFF

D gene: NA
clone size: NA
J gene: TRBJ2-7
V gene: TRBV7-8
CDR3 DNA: TGTGCCAGCAGCTTAGGGACTCACGCCTACGAGCAGTACTTC
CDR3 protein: CASSLGTHAYEQYF

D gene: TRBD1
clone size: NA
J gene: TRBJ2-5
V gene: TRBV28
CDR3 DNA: TGTGCCAGCAGTTTAACAGGGGGCGGAGAGACCCAGTACTTC
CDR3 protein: CASSLTGGGETQYF

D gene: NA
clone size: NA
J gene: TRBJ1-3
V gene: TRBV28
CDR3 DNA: TGTGCCAGCTCAACGGTGGATTACGTCCTGAGGCCCGATGGAAACACCATATATTTT
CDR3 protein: CASSTVDYVLRPDGNTIYF

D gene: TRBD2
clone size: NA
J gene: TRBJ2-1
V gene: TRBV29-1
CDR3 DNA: TGCAGCGTGACTAAAGCGGGAGGGCCGGGGAATGAGCAGTTCTTC
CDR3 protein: CSVTKAGGPGNEQFF

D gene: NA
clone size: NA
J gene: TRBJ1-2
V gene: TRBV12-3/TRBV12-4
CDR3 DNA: TGTGCCAGCAGTTTCGGACAAAACTATGGCTACACCTTC
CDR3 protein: CASSFGQNYGYTF

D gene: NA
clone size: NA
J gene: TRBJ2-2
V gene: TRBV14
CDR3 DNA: TGTGCCAGCAGCCAACAGAGACAGAACACCGGGGAGCTGTTTTTT
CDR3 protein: CASSQQRQNTGELFF

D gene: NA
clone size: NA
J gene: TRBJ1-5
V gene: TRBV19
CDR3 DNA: TGTGCCAGTAGTATAGCATTTAGCAATCAGCCCCAGCATTTT
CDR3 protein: CASSIAFSNQPQHF

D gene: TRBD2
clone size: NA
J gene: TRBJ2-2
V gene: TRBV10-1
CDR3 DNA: TGCGCCAGCAGTGTGGTGCGGGAGGGGAGCTCCGGGGAGCTGTTTTTT
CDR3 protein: CASSVVREGSSGELFF

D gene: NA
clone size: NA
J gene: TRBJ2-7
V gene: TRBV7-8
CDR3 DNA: TGTGCCAGCAGCTTATGGGCGGGGATCTCCTACGAGCAGTACTTC
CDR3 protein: CASSLWAGISYEQYF

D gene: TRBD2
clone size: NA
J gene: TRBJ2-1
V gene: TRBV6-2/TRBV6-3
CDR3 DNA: TGTGCCAGCAGTAGGGTGACTAGCAGTTACAATGAGCAGTTCTTC
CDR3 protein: CASSRVTSSYNEQFF

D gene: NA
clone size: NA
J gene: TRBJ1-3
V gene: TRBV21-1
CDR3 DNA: TGTGCCAGCAGAAACAGGAGCCGCGTACTTGGAAACACCATATATTTT
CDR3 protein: CASRNRSRVLGNTIYF

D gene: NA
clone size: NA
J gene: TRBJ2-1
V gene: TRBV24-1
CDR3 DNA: TGTGCCACCAGTGACCTTCGGTCTGAGGGGGGGTTCGGAAACTCCTACAATGAGCAGTTCTTC
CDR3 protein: CATSDLRSEGGFGNSYNEQFF

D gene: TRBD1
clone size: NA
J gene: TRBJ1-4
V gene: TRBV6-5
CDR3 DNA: TGTGCCAGCAGGGACCAGGGGGCGACTAATGAAAAACTGTTTTTT
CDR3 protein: CASRDQGATNEKLFF

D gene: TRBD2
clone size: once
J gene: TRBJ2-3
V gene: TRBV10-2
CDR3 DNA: TGCGCCAGCAGTGAGTCATCTCCTAGCGGGGGCCTGACAGATACGCAGTATTTT
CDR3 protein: CASSESSPSGGLTDTQYF

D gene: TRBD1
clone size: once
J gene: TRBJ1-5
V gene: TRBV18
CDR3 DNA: TGTGCCAGCTCACTACGACAGGGTGATAGCAATCAGCCCCAGCATTTT
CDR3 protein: CASSLRQGDSNQPQHF

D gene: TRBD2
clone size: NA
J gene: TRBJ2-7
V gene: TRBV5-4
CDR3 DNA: TGTGCCAGCAGCACGACTAGCGGGAGGTTTAACGAGCAGTACTTC
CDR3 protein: CASSTTSGRFNEQYF

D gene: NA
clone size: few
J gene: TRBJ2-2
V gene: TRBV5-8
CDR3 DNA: TGTGCCAGCAGCCTAACAGGGTATCTACCCGGGGAGCTGTTTTTT
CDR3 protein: CASSLTGYLPGELFF

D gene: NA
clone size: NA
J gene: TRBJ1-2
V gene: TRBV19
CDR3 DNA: TGTGCCAGTAGTGCTCTAGGGGACTATGGCTACACCTTC
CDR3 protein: CASSALGDYGYTF

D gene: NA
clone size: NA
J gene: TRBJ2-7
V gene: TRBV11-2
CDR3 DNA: TGTGCCAGCAGCTTAGTTCCGGAACAGCCCTACGAGCAGTACTTC
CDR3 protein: CASSLVPEQPYEQYF

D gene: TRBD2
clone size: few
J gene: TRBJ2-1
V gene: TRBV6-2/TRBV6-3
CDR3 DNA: TGTGCCAGCAGTTACTTTCTAGCGGGAACGAATGAGCAGTTCTTC
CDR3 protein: CASSYFLAGTNEQFF

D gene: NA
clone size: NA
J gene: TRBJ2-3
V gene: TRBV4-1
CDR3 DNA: TGCGCCAGCAGCCAAGAGTCCATCGGGAACACAGATACGCAGTATTTT
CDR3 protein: CASSQESIGNTDTQYF

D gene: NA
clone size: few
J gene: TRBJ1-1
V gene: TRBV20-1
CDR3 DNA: TGCAGTGCTAGTGTGGGTAGGGGGACTGAAGCTTTCTTT
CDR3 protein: CSASVGRGTEAFF

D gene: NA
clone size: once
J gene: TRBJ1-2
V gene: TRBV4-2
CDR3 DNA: TGTGCCAGCAGCCAAGAACGGGGGGGTGAGGGCTACACCTTC
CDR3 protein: CASSQERGGEGYTF

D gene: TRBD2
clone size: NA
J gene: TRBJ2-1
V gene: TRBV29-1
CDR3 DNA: TGCAGGGTTTCGCGGGGGAATGAGCAGTTCTTC
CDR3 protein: CRVSRGNEQFF

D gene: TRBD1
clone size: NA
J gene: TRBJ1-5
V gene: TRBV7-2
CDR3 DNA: TGTGCCAGCAGCACTTCAGGGGGCAGGAACAATCAGCCCCAGCATTTT
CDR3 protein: CASSTSGGRNNQPQHF

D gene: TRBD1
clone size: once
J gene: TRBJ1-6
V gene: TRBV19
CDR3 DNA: TGTGCCAGTAGTAACGCACAGGGGAGCTCCTATAATTCACCCCTCCACTTT
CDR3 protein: CASSNAQGSSYNSPLHF

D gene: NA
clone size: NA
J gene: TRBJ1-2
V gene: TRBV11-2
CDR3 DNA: TGTGCCAGCAGCTCTCACACGGCCGGGAACTATGGCTACACCTTC
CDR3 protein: CASSSHTAGNYGYTF

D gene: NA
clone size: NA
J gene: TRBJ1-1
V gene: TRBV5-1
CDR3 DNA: TGCGCCAGCAGCTTGGTAGGGGTTTTGAACACTGAAGCTTTCTTT
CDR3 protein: CASSLVGVLNTEAFF

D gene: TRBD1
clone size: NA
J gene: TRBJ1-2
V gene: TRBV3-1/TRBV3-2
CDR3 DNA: TGTGCCAGCAGCCAAGAACAGTCAGGGGGCGACGGCTACACCTTC
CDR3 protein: CASSQEQSGGDGYTF

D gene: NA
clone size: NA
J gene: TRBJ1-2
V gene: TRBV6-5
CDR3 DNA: TGTGCCAGCCAGAACCCCGGGGAGGGTGGCTACACCTTC
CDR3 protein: CASQNPGEGGYTF

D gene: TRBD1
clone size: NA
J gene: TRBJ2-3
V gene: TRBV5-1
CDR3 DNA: TGCGCCAGCAGAACACGGGACAGTAGCACAGATACGCAGTATTTT
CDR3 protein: CASRTRDSSTDTQYF